Following are 21 T cell receptor beta chains from one sample sequenced in a study of shared clonotypes between healthy human individuals. Measured with immunoSEQ multiplex PCR; TCRdb has only the in-frame clones, and not every one. The table has 2 million to 2.5 million clones, 85% to 95% seen once; the top ten hold roughly 0.36%. Material: naive CD4+ T cells from PBMCs. Noted subset: CD45RA+ positively selected. These receptors all come from a man aged 18 to 29 in good health. Some clones in this sample may be carry-over from other donors' samples.

The rearrangement links TRBV6-1 to TRBJ1-1; D unclear. CDR3 length: 14 residues. Trimming pared 3 bases from V and 6 bases from J, leaving 14 bases between. Germline V CDR1 and CDR2: MNHNS, SASEGT. The CDR3 region is CASSDYREKAEAFF. CDR3 DNA sequence: TGTGCCAGCAGTGATTATAGGGAGAAGGCTGAAGCTTTCTTT.

With respect to this clone: At the DNA level, this CDR3 is encoded by other sequences in the same sample as well. The chain recombines TRBV5-1 with TRBJ2-5; D remains ambiguous. V shed 0 bases and J shed 5 bases, with 8 bases lying between them. The CDR3 extends over 13 amino acids. Germline V gives CDR1 SGHRS, CDR2 YFSETQ. The CDR3 DNA follows: TGCGCCAGCAGCTTGGTACCCCGGGAGACCCAGTACTTC. Translating gives CASSLVPRETQYF.

The rearrangement joins TRBV30 to TRBJ1-2, with 11 bases aligning to TRBD1. The J segment lost 6 bases and the V segment lost 1 base, leaving 13 bases of the junction unmatched. CDR1 is GTSNPN and CDR2 is SVGIG in the germline V gene (reference sequence). The CDR3 extends over 17 amino acids. The CDR3 spells CAWSEGPGQGVGDGYTF. CDR3 DNA sequence: TGTGCCTGGAGTGAGGGACCGGGACAGGGGGTAGGGGATGGCTACACCTTC.

The CDR3 DNA follows: TGTGCCAGTAGTACCGCCGGGACAGACTATGGCTACACCTTC. Translating gives CASSTAGTDYGYTF. The V call is TRBV19, the J call TRBJ1-2; TRBD1 matches at 7 bases. With 4 bases clipped from V and 3 bases from J, the junction kept 5 bases outside the gene matches. The CDR3 has 14 residues. Germline-derived CDR1 and CDR2 are LNHDA and SQIVND (reference sequence).

This chain links TRBV29-1 with TRBJ2-5, with 8 bases matching TRBD2. The germline V gene encodes CDR1 SQVTM and CDR2 ANQGSEA. V was pared by 2 bases and J by 4 bases, with 15 bases of the junction left unmatched. The CDR3 has 17 amino acids. CDR3 in DNA: TGCAGCGTTGAATATTATACCAGCGGGAGATTAGGAGAGACCCAGTACTTC. Protein: CSVEYYTSGRLGETQYF.

The rearrangement joins TRBV30 to TRBJ2-7; D is perhaps TRBD1 or TRBD2 (5 bases each). V was cut by 3 bases and J by 6 bases, with 12 bases left in between. CDR1 is GTSNPN, CDR2 SVGIG, per germline (reference sequence). The CDR3 has 12 amino acids. CDR3 loop: CAWRRWGPEQYF. CDR3 DNA: TGTGCCTGGAGGCGATGGGGACCCGAGCAGTACTTC. Filled out from reference TRBV30 and TRBJ2-7, the complete variable domain reads SQTIHQWPATLVQPVGSPLSLECTVEGTSNPNLYWYRQAAGRGLQLLFYSVGIGQISSEVPQNLSASRPQDRQFILSSKKLLLSDSGFYLCAWRRWGPEQYFGPGTRLTVT.

The sample holds a few counts of this clone. V usage is TRBV29-1 and J usage is TRBJ1-1; no reliable D call. Germline assignment: CDR1 SQVTM and CDR2 ANQGSEA. V lost 6 bases and J 1 base, leaving 3 bases between the germline ends. The CDR3 contains 10 residues. CDR3 DNA: TGCAGCGTGAAGAACACTGAAGCTTTCTTT. Translated: CSVKNTEAFF.

This chain connects TRBV7-2 to TRBJ1-2, with D maybe TRBD1 (5 bases). Germline values: CDR1 SGHTA, CDR2 FQGNSA. This CDR3 is built from 13 residues. Trimming removed 5 bases at V and 4 bases at J, with 11 bases between. The CDR3 reads CASSQQEIYGYTF. CDR3 in DNA: TGTGCCAGCAGCCAACAGGAGATCTATGGCTACACCTTC. Full variable domain (missing parts from reference TRBV7-2 and TRBJ1-2): GAGVSQSPSNKVTEKGKDVELRCDPISGHTALYWYRQSLGQGLEFLIYFQGNSAPDKSGLPSDRFSAERTGGSVSTLTIQRTQQEDSAVYLCASSQQEIYGYTFGSGTRLTVV.

This chain connects TRBV29-1 to TRBJ1-2; D is perhaps TRBD1 (5 bases). Germline V gene data show CDR1 as SQVTM and CDR2 as ANQGSEA. V lost 7 bases, J lost 2 bases, and 14 bases lay in between. The CDR3 has 13 residues. Written as DNA, the CDR3 is TGCAGCGCCGTAAGGGGTCAGAACTATGGCTACACCTTC. This codes for CSAVRGQNYGYTF.

The rearrangement joins TRBV7-9 to TRBJ2-5; 7 nucleotides align to TRBD2. This CDR3 region has 15 residues. Germline-derived CDR1 and CDR2 are SEHNR and FQNEAQ (reference sequence). V lost 3 bases to trimming and J lost 2 bases; unmatched junction nucleotides: 6. CDR3 amino acids: CASSFRGGIQETQYF. The CDR3 bases are TGTGCCAGCAGCTTCCGCGGGGGAATACAAGAGACCCAGTACTTC.

This clone occurred once. This chain uses TRBV6-5 with TRBJ1-2; D gene unclear. CDR1 MNHEY and CDR2 SVGAGI come from the germline V gene. Trimming removed 5 bases at V and 8 bases at J, with 15 bases between. The CDR3 length is 13 residues. This CDR3 reads CASSPGLAGGYTF. CDR3 DNA: TGTGCCAGCAGTCCTGGGCTCGCGGGCGGCTACACCTTC.

This clone is a singleton in its sample. The chain is built from TRBV5-4 and TRBJ1-1, with 9 nucleotides matching TRBD1. Germline V gene data show CDR1 as SGHNT and CDR2 as YYREEE (reference sequence). The CDR3 loop spans 16 amino acids. V was pared by 4 bases and J by 4 bases, with 11 bases of the junction left unmatched. CDR3 amino acids: CASSQRLQGAPTEAFF. DNA for the CDR3: TGTGCCAGCAGCCAACGATTACAGGGGGCCCCCACTGAAGCTTTCTTT.

The chain has TRBV28 and TRBJ1-2; the D is unclear. Trimming left V 1 base short and J 0 bases short, with 6 bases between. The CDR3 runs 14 residues. From germline, CDR1 is MDHEN and CDR2 SYDVKM. The CDR3 spells CASSLFGSNYGYTF. The CDR3 DNA reads as TGTGCCAGCAGTTTATTTGGCTCTAACTATGGCTACACCTTC.

This chain joins TRBV30 and TRBJ2-5, with 8 nucleotides matching TRBD2. From germline, CDR1 is GTSNPN and CDR2 SVGIG (reference sequence). CDR3 length: 15 residues. V dropped 2 bases and J dropped 1; count of bases not matched to a gene: 6. The CDR3 sequence: CAWSTGLAVQETQYF. The CDR3 region has the DNA TGTGCCTGGAGTACCGGACTAGCAGTCCAAGAGACCCAGTACTTC.

The V and J genes are TRBV28 and TRBJ2-7; 10 bases line up with TRBD1. Unmatched junction bases numbered 6, after V lost 5 bases and J lost 2 bases. The CDR3 is 15 residues long. Germline CDR1 is MDHEN and CDR2 is SYDVKM. CDR3 protein: CASSVGGTGAYEQYF. CDR3 nucleotide sequence: TGTGCCAGCAGTGTCGGCGGGACAGGGGCCTACGAGCAGTACTTC.

The gene calls are TRBV11-3 and TRBJ2-7, with 8 bases fitting TRBD2. The V gene's germline CDR1 is SGHNT and CDR2 YENEEA. CDR3 length equals 13 residues. After removal of 5 bases from V and 8 bases from J, the junction contained 8 bases not matched to a gene. CDR3 in amino acids: CASSVSGNGQQYF. The CDR3 bases are TGTGCCAGCAGCGTTAGCGGGAACGGCCAGCAGTACTTC. Full variable domain (outside the CDR3, taken from reference TRBV11-3 and TRBJ2-7): EAGVVQSPRYKIIEKKQPVAFWCNPISGHNTLYWYLQNLGQGPELLIRYENEEAVDDSQLPKDRFSAERLKGVDSTLKIQPAELGDSAVYLCASSVSGNGQQYFGPGTRLTVT.

The V and J genes are TRBV29-1 and TRBJ2-1; TRBD2 might be the D (6 bases). The CDR3 is made up of 11 amino acids. V lost 6 bases to trimming and J lost 9 bases, with 12 bases between them. In germline, CDR1 is SQVTM, CDR2 ANQGSEA. CDR3 sequence (DNA): TGCAGCGTCCGGAGGGCCCTTGAGCAGTTCTTC. Residues: CSVRRALEQFF.

The rearrangement uses TRBV27 and TRBJ2-2; 9 bases match TRBD2. V lost 5 bases and J lost 3; bases outside the gene matches: 13. The germline CDR1 and CDR2 sequences are MNHEY and SMNVEV (reference sequence). The CDR3 has 18 amino acids. CDR3 sequence (DNA): TGTGCCAGCAGTCCAACACCTCTAGCGGGACAGTACACCGGGGAGCTGTTTTTT. Its protein product is CASSPTPLAGQYTGELFF.

The chain carries TRBV5-1 and TRBJ2-7; 8 nucleotides line up with TRBD2. After removal of 7 bases from V and 7 bases from J, the junction contained 19 bases not matched to a gene. Germline V lookup: CDR1 SGHRS, CDR2 YFSETQ. The CDR3 is 16 amino acids. This chain's CDR3 is CASDARGRAGAQEQYF. CDR3 DNA: TGCGCCAGCGACGCCCGTGGGAGAGCGGGAGCGCAAGAGCAGTACTTC.

The V and J genes are TRBV11-3 and TRBJ2-1, with 8 bases aligning to TRBD1. The CDR3 is 13 residues long. V lost 5 bases to trimming and J lost 6 bases; unmatched junction nucleotides: 3. The germline CDR1 and CDR2 sequences are SGHNT and YENEEA. The CDR3 coding sequence is TGTGCCAGCAGCGTTACAGGGGGCAATGAGCAGTTCTTC. Protein product: CASSVTGGNEQFF.

The chain is built from TRBV2 and TRBJ1-5; TRBD1 is a possible D gene (6 bases). The CDR3 runs to 14 residues. Germline V gene sequence: CDR1 SNHLY, CDR2 FYNNEI. Trimming removed 4 bases at V and 4 bases at J, with 11 bases between. The CDR3 sequence: CASSAGAANQPQHF. Here the CDR3 DNA reads TGTGCCAGCAGTGCGGGGGCAGCTAATCAGCCCCAGCATTTT.